This record looks at one TCR beta chain sequence and its context. These data come from a study of blood T cell repertoires in COVID-19. Whole-study context: PBMCs, B-cell-depleted T cells, or T cells were the source of the cDNA or gDNA that made up the material.

Sequenced by immunoSEQ multiplex PCR; TCRdb stores in-frame clones only, minus some. The sample contains 310,000 or so clones, around 85% of which appear only once. Trimming pared 5 bases from V and 0 bases from J, leaving 10 bases between. The CDR3 runs to 14 residues. Germline V CDR1 and CDR2: MNHEY, SVGAGI. This TCR was recovered from a woman in her 30s who had recovered from COVID-19. The V call is TRBV6-5, the J call TRBJ1-2; perhaps TRBD1 as D (5 bases). Sequencing was carried out using peripheral blood. In DNA, the CDR3 is TGTGCCAGCAGTCGGACATCTTCTAACTATGGCTACACCTTC. This codes for CASSRTSSNYGYTF.